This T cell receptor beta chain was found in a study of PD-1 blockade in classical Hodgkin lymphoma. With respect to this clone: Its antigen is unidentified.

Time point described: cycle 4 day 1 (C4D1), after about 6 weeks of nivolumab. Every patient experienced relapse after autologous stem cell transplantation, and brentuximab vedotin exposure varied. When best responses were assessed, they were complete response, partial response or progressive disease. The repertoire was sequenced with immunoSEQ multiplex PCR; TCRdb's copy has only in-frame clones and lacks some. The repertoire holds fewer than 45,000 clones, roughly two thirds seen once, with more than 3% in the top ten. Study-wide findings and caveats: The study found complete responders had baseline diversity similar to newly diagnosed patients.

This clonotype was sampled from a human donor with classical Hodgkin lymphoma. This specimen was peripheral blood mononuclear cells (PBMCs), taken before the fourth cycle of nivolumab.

DNA for the CDR3: TGTGCCAGCGAGGGCTTCTATGGCTACACCTTC. This translates into CASEGFYGYTF. J is TRBJ1-2 and V is TRBV6-6; D is unresolved. Per the germline V gene, CDR1 is MNHNY and CDR2 is SVGAGI (reference sequence). Trimming took 8 bases from V and 4 from J, leaving 8 bases between them. CDR3 length: 11 residues.